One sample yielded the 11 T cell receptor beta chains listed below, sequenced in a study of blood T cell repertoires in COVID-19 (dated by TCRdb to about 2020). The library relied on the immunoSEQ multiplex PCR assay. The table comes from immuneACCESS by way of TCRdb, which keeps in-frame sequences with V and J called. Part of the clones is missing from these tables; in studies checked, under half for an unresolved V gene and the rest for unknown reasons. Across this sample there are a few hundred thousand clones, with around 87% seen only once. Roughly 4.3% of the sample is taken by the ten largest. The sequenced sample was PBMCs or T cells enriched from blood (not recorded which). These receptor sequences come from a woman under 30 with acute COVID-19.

CDR3 nucleotide sequence: TGTGCCAGCAGTGACGGACAGGGTCGGAGCTATGGCTACACCTTC. This translates into CASSDGQGRSYGYTF. The rearrangement links TRBV6-6 to TRBJ1-2; 8 bases line up with TRBD1. The V and J ends lost 5 bases and 4 bases, in that order; junction bases with no gene match: 9. Germline V gene lookup returns CDR1 MNHNY and CDR2 SVGAGI (reference sequence). This CDR3 has 15 amino acids.

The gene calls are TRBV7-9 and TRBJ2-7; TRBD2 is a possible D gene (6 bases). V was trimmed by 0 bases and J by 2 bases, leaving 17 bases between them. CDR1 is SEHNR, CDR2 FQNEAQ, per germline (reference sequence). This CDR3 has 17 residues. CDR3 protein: CASSLAPSSEGTYEQYF. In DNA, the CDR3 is TGTGCCAGCAGCTTAGCACCCAGTTCGGAGGGGACCTACGAGCAGTACTTC.

DNA of the CDR3: TGTGCCGCCTCAGGTAGCAATCAGCCCCAGCATTTT. Protein: CAASGSNQPQHF. This chain uses TRBV10-3 with TRBJ1-5; D is unclear. Trimming removed 11 bases from V and 0 bases from J, with 8 bases in between. The CDR3 consists of 12 residues. In germline, CDR1 is ENHRY, CDR2 SYGVKD.

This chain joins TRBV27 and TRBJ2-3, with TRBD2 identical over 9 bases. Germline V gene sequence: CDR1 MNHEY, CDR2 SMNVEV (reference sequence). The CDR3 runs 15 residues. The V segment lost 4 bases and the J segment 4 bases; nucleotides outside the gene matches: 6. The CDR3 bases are TGTGCCAGCAGTTGGTCTAGCGGGAACTCAGATACGCAGTATTTT. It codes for CASSWSSGNSDTQYF.

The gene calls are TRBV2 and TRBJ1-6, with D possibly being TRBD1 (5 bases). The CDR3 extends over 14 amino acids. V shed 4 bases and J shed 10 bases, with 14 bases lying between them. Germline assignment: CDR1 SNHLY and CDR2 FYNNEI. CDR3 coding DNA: TGTGCCAGCAGTGTTGACCAGGGCCCGTCACCCCTCCACTTT. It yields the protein CASSVDQGPSPLHF.

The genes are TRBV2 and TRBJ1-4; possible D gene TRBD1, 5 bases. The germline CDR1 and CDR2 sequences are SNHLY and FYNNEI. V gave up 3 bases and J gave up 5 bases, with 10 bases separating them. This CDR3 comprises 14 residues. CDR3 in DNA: TGTGCCAGCAGTGATTTGGGGGGAAATGAAAAACTGTTTTTT. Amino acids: CASSDLGGNEKLFF.

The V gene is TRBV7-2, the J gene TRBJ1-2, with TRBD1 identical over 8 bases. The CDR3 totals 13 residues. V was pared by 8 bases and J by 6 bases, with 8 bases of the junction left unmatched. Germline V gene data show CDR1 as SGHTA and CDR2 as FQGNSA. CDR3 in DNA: TGTGCCAGCGGTCAACAGGGGGGGGATGGCTACACCTTC. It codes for CASGQQGGDGYTF.

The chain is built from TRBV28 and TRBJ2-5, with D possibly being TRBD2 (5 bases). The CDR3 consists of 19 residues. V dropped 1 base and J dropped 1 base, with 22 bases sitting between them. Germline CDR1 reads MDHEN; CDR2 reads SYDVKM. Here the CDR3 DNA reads TGTGCCAGCAGTTTATTACTAACTCTCCGGGGTGGGGTCCAAGAGACCCAGTACTTC. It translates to CASSLLLTLRGGVQETQYF.

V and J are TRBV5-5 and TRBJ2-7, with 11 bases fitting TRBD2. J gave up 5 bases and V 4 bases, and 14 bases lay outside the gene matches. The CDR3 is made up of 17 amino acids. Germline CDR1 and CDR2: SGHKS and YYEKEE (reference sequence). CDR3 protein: CASSPRLAGPLHHEQYF. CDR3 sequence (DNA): TGTGCCAGCAGCCCGAGACTAGCGGGACCTCTGCACCACGAGCAGTACTTC.

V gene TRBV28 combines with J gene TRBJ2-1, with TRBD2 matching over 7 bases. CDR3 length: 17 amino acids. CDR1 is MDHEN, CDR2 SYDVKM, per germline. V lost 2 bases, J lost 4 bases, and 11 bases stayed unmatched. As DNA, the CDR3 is TGTGCCAGCAGTTTACGTTTCCTAGCGGCCTTGTACAATGAGCAGTTCTTC. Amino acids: CASSLRFLAALYNEQFF.

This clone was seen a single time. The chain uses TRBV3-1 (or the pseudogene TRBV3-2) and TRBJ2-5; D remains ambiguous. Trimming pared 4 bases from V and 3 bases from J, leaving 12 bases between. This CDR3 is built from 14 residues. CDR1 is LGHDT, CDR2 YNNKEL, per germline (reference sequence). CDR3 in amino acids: CASSPIRVEETQYF. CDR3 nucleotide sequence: TGTGCCAGCAGCCCCATCCGGGTAGAAGAGACCCAGTACTTC.